This is a list of T cell receptor beta chains from one sample in a study of technical replicates of blood from four donors. Produced via immunoSEQ multiplex PCR; TCRdb's table is partial and in-frame only. The sample shows about 68,000 clones, under 98% of them seen only once. Sequencing was performed on T cells isolated from PBMCs. Receptors originate from a human donor in good health. The CDR3 runs from the conserved cysteine through the conserved F or W. A D gene is named only where the DNA matches it firmly. Size is omitted from some rows. Given values are once, few, many or a class for expanded clones.

TGTGCCAGCACCCCGGATATTCGGGGAAAAGAAAAACTGTTTTTT	CASTPDIRGKEKLFF	15	-	-	TRBV7-9	TRBJ1-4
TGTGCCAGCAGGGTCGGGACTAGCGGGAGCTACGAGCAGTACTTC	CASRVGTSGSYEQYF	15	TRBD2	-	TRBV11-3	TRBJ2-7
TGTGCCAGCAGGGGACTTCGAGACACCATATATTTT	CASRGLRDTIYF	12	-	-	TRBV9	TRBJ1-3
TGTGCCAGTAGTACCCGGACTAGCGGGTTACAGGAAGATACGCAGTATTTT	CASSTRTSGLQEDTQYF	17	TRBD2	-	TRBV19	TRBJ2-3
TGTGCCAGTGGGGGCGGGACAGTCCTGTTCTATGGCTACACCTTC	CASGGGTVLFYGYTF	15	TRBD1	-	TRBV7-9	TRBJ1-2
TGCGCCAGCAGCTTTGAAGGGGGCAAGAACACTGAAGCTTTCTTT	CASSFEGGKNTEAFF	15	TRBD1	once	TRBV5-1	TRBJ1-1
TGTGCCAGCAGCCCTAGCGGGAAATCCTACGAGCAGTACTTC	CASSPSGKSYEQYF	14	TRBD2	few	TRBV7-3	TRBJ2-7
TGTGCCTGGCACGAGGGGGCTGGGGGAGGTGAGACCCAGTACTTC	CAWHEGAGGGETQYF	15	-	-	TRBV30	TRBJ2-5
TGTGCCAGCAGTGACCTTAAGGGGGCTGATGAAAAACTGTTTTTT	CASSDLKGADEKLFF	15	TRBD1	-	TRBV6-4	TRBJ1-4
TGTGCCAGTAGTATAAGGGAGGGAGGTTTTGGAAACACCATATATTTT	CASSIREGGFGNTIYF	16	-	-	TRBV19	TRBJ1-3
TGTGCCAGCAGCCTCCGGACTAGCGGGACCCCCACAGATACGCAGTATTTT	CASSLRTSGTPTDTQYF	17	TRBD2	-	TRBV9	TRBJ2-3
TGTGCCACCAGCAGAGAAAGAAGCGGGATGGGCACAGATACGCAGTATTTT	CATSRERSGMGTDTQYF	17	TRBD2	-	TRBV15	TRBJ2-3
TGTGCCATCAGTCAATACCAAGAGACCCAGTACTTC	CAISQYQETQYF	12	-	-	TRBV10-3	TRBJ2-5
TGTGCCAGCAGCGTGACTATCTCCCCTAACTATGGCTACACCTTC	CASSVTISPNYGYTF	15	-	-	TRBV5-5	TRBJ1-2
TGTGCCAGCAGTTTGGCGGGAAGTAATGGCTACACCTTC	CASSLAGSNGYTF	13	-	once	TRBV27	TRBJ1-2
TGTGCCAGCAGCCCCGTCTCTGGAAACACCATATATTTT	CASSPVSGNTIYF	13	-	-	TRBV7-8	TRBJ1-3
TGCGCCAGCAGCTTTGGGCCTAACTATGGCTACACCTTC	CASSFGPNYGYTF	13	-	once	TRBV5-1	TRBJ1-2
TGTGCCAGCAGCTTGGATAGCGGTCCTTACAATGAGCAGTTCTTC	CASSLDSGPYNEQFF	15	-	-	TRBV5-4	TRBJ2-1
TGTGCCAGCAGTTTTTTCTATAACAGTCAGCCCCAGCATTTT	CASSFFYNSQPQHF	14	-	-	TRBV28	TRBJ1-5
TGTGCCAGCAAGCTAGCTTACGAGCAGTACTTC	CASKLAYEQYF	11	-	-	TRBV6-6	TRBJ2-7
TGTGCCAGCAGCTTAATAAGCGGGACAGGGACAGACGAGCAGTACTTC	CASSLISGTGTDEQYF	16	TRBD1	-	TRBV5-6	TRBJ2-7
TGTGCCAGCAGCTTGGGAGGACAGGGGTATACGGACTATGGCTACACCTTC	CASSLGGQGYTDYGYTF	17	TRBD1	-	TRBV5-4	TRBJ1-2
TGCGCCAGCAGCCAACTAACGGGTTTCACAGATACGCAGTATTTT	CASSQLTGFTDTQYF	15	-	-	TRBV4-1	TRBJ2-3
TGTGCCACCGCGCACCCCCAGGCCATTGAGCAGTTCTTC	CATAHPQAIEQFF	13	-	-	TRBV10-3	TRBJ2-1
TGCAGCGTTGGTCGCTCGGGGGATCGCGAGCAGTACTTC	CSVGRSGDREQYF	13	-	-	TRBV29-1	TRBJ2-7
TGCGCCAGCAGCTTGGACGGTTATAGCAATCAGCCCCAGCATTTT	CASSLDGYSNQPQHF	15	-	once	TRBV5-1	TRBJ1-5
TGTGCCAGCAGGGCAGGGACTAATGAAAAACTGTTTTTT	CASRAGTNEKLFF	13	-	-	TRBV28	TRBJ1-4
TGTGCCAGCAGTTTCGGGGACAGCCCTGACAATGAGCAGTTCTTC	CASSFGDSPDNEQFF	15	TRBD1	-	TRBV28	TRBJ2-1
TGTGCCACCAGCAGATCCCGGGATATAAAAAGCTCCTACGAGCAGTACTTC	CATSRSRDIKSSYEQYF	17	-	-	TRBV15	TRBJ2-7
TGTGCCAGCTCATCTCCGGGACTAGCGGGGGCCTACGAGCAGTACTTC	CASSSPGLAGAYEQYF	16	TRBD2	-	TRBV18	TRBJ2-7
TGCGCCAGCAGCCTCGCTCAACTAGCGACCTACGAGCAGTACTTC	CASSLAQLATYEQYF	15	TRBD2	-	TRBV23-1	TRBJ2-7
TGTGCCAGCAGCCCGCAAACTCCCTACGAGCAGTACTTC	CASSPQTPYEQYF	13	-	-	TRBV11-2	TRBJ2-7
TGTGCCAGCAAGGGGACTACCTACGAGCAGTACTTC	CASKGTTYEQYF	12	TRBD2	-	TRBV28	TRBJ2-7
TGCAGTGCTAGAGTTCTATACACCATATATTTT	CSARVLYTIYF	11	-	-	TRBV20-1	TRBJ1-3
TGTGCCAGCAGCTTAGAAGGGGGCAACCATCAGCCCCAGCATTTT	CASSLEGGNHQPQHF	15	TRBD1	-	TRBV11-2	TRBJ1-5
TGTGCCAGCAGCTTCCGGGACAGTGGTCCAGGCACTGAAGCTTTCTTT	CASSFRDSGPGTEAFF	16	TRBD1	-	TRBV7-9	TRBJ1-1
TGTGCCAGCAGCTTGACAGGGAACCCTGAAGCTTTCTTT	CASSLTGNPEAFF	13	-	-	TRBV5-5	TRBJ1-1
TGTGCCGTCAAACAGGGGTATAGTGAAAAACTGTTTTTT	CAVKQGYSEKLFF	13	TRBD1	-	TRBV19	TRBJ1-4
TGTGCCAGCAGCGCATTACCAGGTTCTGAAGCTTTCTTT	CASSALPGSEAFF	13	-	-	TRBV14	TRBJ1-1
TGTGCCAGCAGTTTGCAGACAGTTTGGAACAATGAGCAGTTCTTC	CASSLQTVWNNEQFF	15	-	-	TRBV28	TRBJ2-1
TGCGCCAGCAGCCTGGGACAGGGGGCGGTTGAAGCTTTCTTT	CASSLGQGAVEAFF	14	TRBD1	-	TRBV4-1	TRBJ1-1
TGTGCCAGCAGCCCACAGGTTACGGAGACCCAGTACTTC	CASSPQVTETQYF	13	-	-	TRBV6-5	TRBJ2-5